This T cell receptor beta chain was found in a study of regulatory T cells in long-lasting Graves disease. Time point in this sample: persistent/refractory GD, antithyroid drugs over 5 years with positive TRAb. Making the TCR library involved RNA that had been extracted from PBMCs. Building of the TCR beta libraries involved iRepertoire HTBI primers and Arm-PCR of CDR3 regions. TCRdb itself ran the multiplex PCR reads through MiXCR, one entry per CDR3 protein. This sample carries approximately 470,000 distinct CDR3 sequences, about 20% of them seen once, and the ten largest clones take 7% to 10%. The CDR3 extends over 15 amino acids. The germline gives CDR1 MNHNS, CDR2 SASEGT. J was trimmed by 4 bases and V by 2 bases; bases with no gene match: 5.

The receptor was isolated from a female donor with Graves disease. This sample comprised peripheral blood mononuclear cells (PBMCs), obtained when the disease was refractory, from a patient treated with antithyroid drugs. The chain couples TRBV6-1 to TRBJ2-1; 7 nucleotides line up with TRBD1. Here the CDR3 DNA reads TGTGCCAGCAGTGAATCCGGACAGGCTTACAATGAGCAGTTCTTC. Encoded protein: CASSESGQAYNEQFF.